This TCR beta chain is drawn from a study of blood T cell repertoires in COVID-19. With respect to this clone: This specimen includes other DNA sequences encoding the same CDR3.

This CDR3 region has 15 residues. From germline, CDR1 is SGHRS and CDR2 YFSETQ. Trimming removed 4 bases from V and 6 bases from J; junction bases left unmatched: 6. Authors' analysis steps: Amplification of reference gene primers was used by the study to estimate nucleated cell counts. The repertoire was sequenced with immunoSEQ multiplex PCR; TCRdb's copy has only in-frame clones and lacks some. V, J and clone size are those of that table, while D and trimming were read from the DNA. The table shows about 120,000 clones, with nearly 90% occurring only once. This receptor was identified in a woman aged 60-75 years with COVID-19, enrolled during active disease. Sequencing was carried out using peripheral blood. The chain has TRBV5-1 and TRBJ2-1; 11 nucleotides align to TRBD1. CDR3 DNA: TGCGCCAGCAGCCTAGGACAGGGGGCTGGCAATGAGCAGTTCTTC. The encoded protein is CASSLGQGAGNEQFF. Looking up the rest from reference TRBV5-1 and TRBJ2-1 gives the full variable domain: KAGVTQTPRYLIKTRGQQVTLSCSPISGHRSVSWYQQTPGQGLQFLFEYFSETQRNKGNFPGRFSGRQFSNSRSEMNVSTLELGDSALYLCASSLGQGAGNEQFFGPGTRLTVL.